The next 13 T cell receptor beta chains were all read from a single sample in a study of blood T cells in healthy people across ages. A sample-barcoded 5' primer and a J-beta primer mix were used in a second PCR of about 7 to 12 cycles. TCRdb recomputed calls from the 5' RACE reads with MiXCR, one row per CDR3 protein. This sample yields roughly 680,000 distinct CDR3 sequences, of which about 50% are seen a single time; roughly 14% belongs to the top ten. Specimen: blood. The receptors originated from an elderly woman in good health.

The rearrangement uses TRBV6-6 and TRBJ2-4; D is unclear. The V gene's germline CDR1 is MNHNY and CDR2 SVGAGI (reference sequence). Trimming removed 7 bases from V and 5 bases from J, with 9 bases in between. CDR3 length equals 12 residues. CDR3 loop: CASNQVQNIQYF. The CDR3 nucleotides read TGTGCCAGCAACCAAGTCCAAAACATTCAGTACTTC.

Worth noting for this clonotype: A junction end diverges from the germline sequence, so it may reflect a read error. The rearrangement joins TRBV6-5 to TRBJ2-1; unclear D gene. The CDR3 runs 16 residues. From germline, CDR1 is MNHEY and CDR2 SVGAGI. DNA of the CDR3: TGTGCCAGCAGTTACTCAGGGCGTAAACGAGGCGATGAACAGTTCTTC. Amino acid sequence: CASSYSGRKRGDEQFF.

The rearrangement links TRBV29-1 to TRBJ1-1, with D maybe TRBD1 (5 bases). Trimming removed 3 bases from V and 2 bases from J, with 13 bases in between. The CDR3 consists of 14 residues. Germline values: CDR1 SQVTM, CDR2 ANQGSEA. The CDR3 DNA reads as TGCAGCGTTGATGAGACAGCCACTAACACTGAAGCTTTCTTT. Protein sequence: CSVDETATNTEAFF.

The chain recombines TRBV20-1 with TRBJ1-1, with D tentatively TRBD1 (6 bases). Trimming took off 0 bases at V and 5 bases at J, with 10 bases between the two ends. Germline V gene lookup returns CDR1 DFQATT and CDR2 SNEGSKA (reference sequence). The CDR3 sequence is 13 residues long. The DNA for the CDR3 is TGCAGTGCTAGAGAGGGGGGCCGGACTGAAGCTTTCTTT. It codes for CSAREGGRTEAFF.

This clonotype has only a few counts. The DNA of the CDR3 is TGTGCCAGCAGTGGAGGACAGGGGAATCAGCCCCAGCATTTT. Amino acids: CASSGGQGNQPQHF. This rearrangement joins TRBV2 to TRBJ1-5; 9 bases align to TRBD1. This CDR3 contains 14 residues. J was trimmed by 4 bases and V by 4 bases; bases with no gene match: 2. The V gene's germline CDR1 is SNHLY and CDR2 FYNNEI.

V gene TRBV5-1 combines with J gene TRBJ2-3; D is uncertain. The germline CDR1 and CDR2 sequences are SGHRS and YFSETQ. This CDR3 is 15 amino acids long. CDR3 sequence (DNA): TGCGTCAGTGCGGCCGGTGAGGCGGTCGCAGATACGCAGTATTTT. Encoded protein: CVSAAGEAVADTQYF. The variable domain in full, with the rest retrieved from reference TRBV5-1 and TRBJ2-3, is KAGVTQTPRYLIKTRGQQVTLSCSPISGHRSVSWYQQTPGQGLQFLFEYFSETQRNKGNFPGRFSGRQFSNSRSEMNVSTLELGDSALYLCVSAAGEAVADTQYFGPGTRLTVL.

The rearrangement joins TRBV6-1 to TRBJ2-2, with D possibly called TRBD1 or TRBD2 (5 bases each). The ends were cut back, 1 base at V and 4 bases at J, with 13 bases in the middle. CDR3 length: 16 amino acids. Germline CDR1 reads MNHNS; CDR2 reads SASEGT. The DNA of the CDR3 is TGTGCCAGCAGTGAAGGGCAGGGACGGGGCACCGGGGAGCTGTTTTTT. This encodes CASSEGQGRGTGELFF.

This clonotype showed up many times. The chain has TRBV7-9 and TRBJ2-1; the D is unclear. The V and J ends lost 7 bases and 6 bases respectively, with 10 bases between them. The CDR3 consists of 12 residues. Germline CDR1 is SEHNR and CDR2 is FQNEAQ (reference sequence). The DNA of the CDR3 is TGTGCCAGCACCCGCAACTCCAATGAGCAGTTCTTC. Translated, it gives CASTRNSNEQFF.

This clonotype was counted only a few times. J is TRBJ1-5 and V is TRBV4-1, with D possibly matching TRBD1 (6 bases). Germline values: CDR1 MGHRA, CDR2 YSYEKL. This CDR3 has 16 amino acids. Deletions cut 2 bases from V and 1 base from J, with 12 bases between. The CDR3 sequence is CASSQNPGTSNQPQHF. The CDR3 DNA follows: TGCGCCAGCAGCCAAAACCCCGGGACAAGCAATCAGCCCCAGCATTTT.

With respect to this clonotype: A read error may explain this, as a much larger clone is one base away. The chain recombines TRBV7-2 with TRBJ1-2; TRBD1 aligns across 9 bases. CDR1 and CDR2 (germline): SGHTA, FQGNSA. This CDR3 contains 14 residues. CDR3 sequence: CGSSSGTGLFGYTF. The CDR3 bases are TGTGGCAGCAGTTCCGGGACAGGGCTCTTTGGCTACACCTTC. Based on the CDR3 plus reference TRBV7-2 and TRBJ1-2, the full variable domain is GAGVSQSPSNKVTEKGKDVELRCDPISGHTALYWYRQSLGQGLEFLIYFQGNSAPDKSGLPSDRFSAERTGGSVSTLTIQRTQQEDSAVYLCGSSSGTGLFGYTFGSGTRLTVV.

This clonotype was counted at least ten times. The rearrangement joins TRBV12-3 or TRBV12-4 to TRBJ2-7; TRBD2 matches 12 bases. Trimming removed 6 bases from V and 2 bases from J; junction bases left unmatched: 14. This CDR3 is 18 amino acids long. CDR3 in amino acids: CASSHSTKTSGRAYEQYF. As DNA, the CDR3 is TGTGCCAGCAGCCACAGCACGAAGACTAGCGGGAGAGCCTACGAGCAGTACTTC.

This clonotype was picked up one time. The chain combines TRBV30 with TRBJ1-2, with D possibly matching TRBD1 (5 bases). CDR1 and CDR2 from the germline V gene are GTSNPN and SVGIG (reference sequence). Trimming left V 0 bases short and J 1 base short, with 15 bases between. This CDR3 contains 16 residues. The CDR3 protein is CAWSVISQGVNYGYTF. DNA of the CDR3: TGTGCCTGGAGTGTAATTTCGCAGGGAGTTAACTATGGCTACACCTTC.

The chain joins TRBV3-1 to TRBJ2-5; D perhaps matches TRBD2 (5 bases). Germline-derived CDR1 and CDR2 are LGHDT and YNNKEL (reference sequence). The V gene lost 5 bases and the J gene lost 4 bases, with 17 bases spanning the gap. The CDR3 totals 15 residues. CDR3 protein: CASSVSGRYRETQYF. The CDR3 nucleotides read TGTGCCAGCAGCGTCAGCGGCCGGTACCGAGAGACCCAGTACTTC.